Below, 18 T cell receptor beta chains from the same sample are listed, as sequenced in a study of cytomegalovirus exposure and HLA in healthy donors. PCR primers comprised 60 Vbeta and 13 Jbeta primers. Sequenced by immunoSEQ multiplex PCR; TCRdb stores in-frame clones only, minus some. Of 80,000 or so clones in the sample, around 9.1% were seen once. Sequenced sample: PBMCs. Receptor source: a man between 60 and 75 years old in good health and CMV-seropositive.

The table lists this clone with a few counts. V gene TRBV11-3 combines with J gene TRBJ2-1, with D possibly matching TRBD1 (5 bases). This CDR3 spans 14 amino acids. V lost 1 base and J 9 bases, leaving 13 bases between the germline ends. The germline gives CDR1 SGHNT, CDR2 YENEEA. In DNA, the CDR3 is TGTGCCAGCAGCTTAGTTGGGGCAGGGCTTGAGCAGTTCTTC. Translation gives CASSLVGAGLEQFF.

This clone was seen a handful of times. CDR3 nucleotides: TGTGCCAGCAGCTCCACCCCGGGACAGGGTATCCCCGGGGAGCTGTTTTTT. Protein: CASSSTPGQGIPGELFF. The chain carries TRBV7-6 and TRBJ2-2; 9 positions agree with TRBD1. V trimming: 4 bases; J trimming: 6 bases; junction bases outside the gene matches: 12. CDR3 length: 17 residues. Germline V gene data show CDR1 as SGHVS and CDR2 as FNYEAQ. Full variable domain (outside the CDR3, taken from reference TRBV7-6 and TRBJ2-2): GAGVSQSPRYKVTKRGQDVALRCDPISGHVSLYWYRQALGQGPEFLTYFNYEAQQDKSGLPNDRFSAERPEGSISTLTIQRTEQRDSAMYRCASSSTPGQGIPGELFFGEGSRLTVL.

This clone was detected a few times. The rearrangement links TRBV28 to TRBJ2-1, with D unresolved. Germline lookup yields CDR1 MDHEN and CDR2 SYDVKM. Trimming took 6 bases from V and 0 from J, leaving 12 bases between them. The CDR3 extends over 15 amino acids. The CDR3 is CASRQAGYSYNEQFF. DNA for the CDR3: TGTGCCAGCAGGCAGGCCGGATACTCCTACAATGAGCAGTTCTTC. The full variable domain, its missing parts supplied by reference TRBV28 and TRBJ2-1, is DVKVTQSSRYLVKRTGEKVFLECVQDMDHENMFWYRQDPGLGLRLIYFSYDVKMKEKGDIPEGYSVSREKKERFSLILESASTNQTSMYLCASRQAGYSYNEQFFGPGTRLTVL.

The gene calls are TRBV5-8 and TRBJ2-3; 10 bases are shared with TRBD1. This CDR3 region has 15 residues. CDR1 is SGHTS and CDR2 is YDEGEE in the germline V gene. V dropped 2 bases and J dropped 3; count of bases not matched to a gene: 3. Here the CDR3 reads CASSFDRGQTDTQYF. The CDR3 region has the DNA TGTGCCAGCAGCTTCGACAGGGGGCAAACAGATACGCAGTATTTT.

In DNA, the CDR3 is TGTGCCATCAGTGTGAGGTTGCGGGAGGGTTCGAACGAGCAGTACTTC. Amino acids: CAISVRLREGSNEQYF. The gene calls are TRBV10-3 and TRBJ2-7; 9 bases map to TRBD2. Trimming removed 4 bases from V and 5 bases from J; junction bases left unmatched: 12. CDR3 length: 16 amino acids. Germline CDR1 ENHRY, CDR2 SYGVKD.

The rearrangement links TRBV19 to TRBJ2-3; TRBD2 matches 9 bases. Trimming removed 5 bases from V and 7 bases from J; junction bases left unmatched: 7. The CDR3 is made up of 14 amino acids. The germline gives CDR1 LNHDA, CDR2 SQIVND (reference sequence). The CDR3 region is CASSRGGALYTQYF. For the CDR3, the DNA is TGTGCCAGTAGTCGCGGGGGGGCGTTATATACGCAGTATTTT. Combining the CDR3 with reference TRBV19 and TRBJ2-3 gives the whole variable domain DGGITQSPKYLFRKEGQNVTLSCEQNLNHDAMYWYRQDPGQGLRLIYYSQIVNDFQKGDIAEGYSVSREKKESFPLTVTSAQKNPTAFYLCASSRGGALYTQYFGPGTRLTVL.

The rearrangement links TRBV25-1 to TRBJ1-4; TRBD1 aligns across 7 bases. J lost 2 bases, V lost 7 bases, and 7 bases had no gene match. Germline V CDR1 and CDR2: MGHDK, SYGVNS. The CDR3 length is 15 residues. CDR3 in amino acids: CASNPQGVTNEKLFF. In nucleotides, the CDR3 is TGTGCCAGCAATCCCCAGGGGGTGACTAATGAAAAACTGTTTTTT.

Only a few counts were recorded for this clone. The chain couples TRBV4-1 to TRBJ2-1; possible D gene TRBD2, 6 bases. V lost 0 bases and J lost 0, with 9 bases in between. The germline V gene encodes CDR1 MGHRA and CDR2 YSYEKL. The CDR3 is made up of 16 amino acids. In DNA form, the CDR3 reads TGCGCCAGCAGCCAAGAGGAGGGCAGCTCCTACAATGAGCAGTTCTTC. It codes for CASSQEEGSSYNEQFF.

The gene calls are TRBV5-1 and TRBJ2-1, with 7 bases aligning to TRBD2. J lost 6 bases, V lost 1 base, and 13 bases had no gene match. The CDR3 is 17 amino acids. CDR1 and CDR2 (germline): SGHRS, YFSETQ. The DNA of the CDR3 is TGCGCCAGCAGCTTGACGGGCTATGGCGGGAGCATCAATGAGCAGTTCTTC. Protein product: CASSLTGYGGSINEQFF.

This sequence joins TRBV18 and TRBJ1-5; D is unclear. The V gene's germline CDR1 is KGHSH and CDR2 LQKENI. The CDR3 is 13 amino acids. V was cut by 3 bases and J by 4 bases, with 7 bases left in between. The CDR3 sequence is CASSPQRNQPQHF. In DNA form, the CDR3 reads TGTGCCAGCTCACCCCAGCGGAATCAGCCCCAGCATTTT.

This clone occurred a few times. The chain links TRBV6-5 to TRBJ1-3, with D unclear. V was shortened by 8 bases and J by 4 bases, with 18 bases between the two germline ends. This CDR3 region has 15 residues. CDR1 is MNHEY and CDR2 is SVGAGI in the germline V gene. CDR3 DNA sequence: TGTGCCAGCCGTTTAGAGAACCAGGCCGGAAACACCATATATTTT. As protein: CASRLENQAGNTIYF.

The gene calls are TRBV30 and TRBJ2-3; no reliable D call. Looked up from germline, CDR1 is GTSNPN and CDR2 is SVGIG (reference sequence). V was trimmed by 1 base and J by 2 bases, leaving 16 bases between them. The CDR3 has 16 residues. CDR3 sequence: CAWSGRPAGSTDTQYF. The CDR3 DNA reads TGTGCCTGGAGTGGACGGCCGGCAGGATCCACAGATACGCAGTATTTT.

This clone was counted a few times. The V gene is TRBV11-2, the J gene TRBJ1-1, with no clear D. The CDR3 has 11 amino acids. Trimming cost V 3 bases and J 6 bases, with 5 bases left between them. Germline assignment: CDR1 SGHAT and CDR2 FQNNGV. The CDR3 region is CASSFTSEAFF. As DNA, the CDR3 is TGTGCCAGCAGCTTTACTTCTGAAGCTTTCTTT.

This clone was seen many times. J is TRBJ2-6 and V is TRBV4-1; the match to TRBD2 covers 9 bases. V shed 3 bases and J 0 bases; nucleotides not matched to a gene: 6. CDR3 length: 18 residues. Per the germline V gene, CDR1 is MGHRA and CDR2 is YSYEKL. The DNA for the CDR3 is TGCGCCAGCAGCCAGGCAGCGGGGGGTTACTCTGGGGCCAACGTCCTGACTTTC. Translated, it gives CASSQAAGGYSGANVLTF.

This clone was seen a handful of times. This chain connects TRBV6-1 to TRBJ1-1; D may be TRBD1 (5 bases). V lost 2 bases, J lost 5 bases, and 12 bases lay in between. In germline, CDR1 is MNHNS, CDR2 SASEGT. The CDR3 loop spans 14 amino acids. The CDR3: CASSEQGGGTEAFF. The CDR3 nucleotides are TGTGCCAGCAGTGAACAGGGAGGTGGGACTGAAGCTTTCTTT.

The chain employs TRBV4-2 and TRBJ2-1, with 9 bases identical to TRBD2. CDR1 is LGHNA and CDR2 is YNFKEQ in the germline V gene. This CDR3 is 17 amino acids long. V shed 0 bases, J shed 7 bases, and the junction held 10 bases outside the gene matches. For the CDR3, the DNA is TGTGCCAGCAGCCAAGATCTTGCGGGGGGGCCGTTGAATGAGCAGTTCTTC. It translates to CASSQDLAGGPLNEQFF.

V and J are TRBV29-1 and TRBJ2-5, with TRBD1 matching 7 bases. The V gene end was trimmed by 6 bases and the J gene end by 0 bases; junction bases not matched to a gene: 4. CDR3 length equals 13 residues. The germline V gene has CDR1 SQVTM and CDR2 ANQGSEA. CDR3 in DNA: TGCAGCGTCCCGACAGGGAACCAAGAGACCCAGTACTTC. Its translation is CSVPTGNQETQYF. Full variable domain (rest looked up from reference TRBV29-1 and TRBJ2-5): SAVISQKPSRDICQRGTSLTIQCQVDSQVTMMFWYRQQPGQSLTLIATANQGSEATYESGFVIDKFPISRPNLTFSTLTVSNMSPEDSSIYLCSVPTGNQETQYFGPGTRLLVL.

This clone has a handful of counts. V is TRBV5-6 and J is TRBJ2-7; 7 positions match TRBD2. Per the germline V gene, CDR1 is SGHDT and CDR2 is YYEEEE. CDR3 length: 14 amino acids. V trimming: 5 bases; J trimming: 3 bases; junction bases outside the gene matches: 8. This CDR3 is CASRSLGTNYEQYF. The CDR3 coding sequence is TGTGCCAGCAGGTCGTTGGGGACTAACTACGAGCAGTACTTC.